These 17 T cell receptor beta chains were all obtained from the same sample, sequenced in a study of blood T cell repertoires in COVID-19. Some clones are missing from TCRdb's copy, which holds only in-frame ones; the method was immunoSEQ multiplex PCR. The table records 260,000 or so clones, approximately 85% of them present only once. The sample comprised peripheral blood. The origin of the receptors is a woman in her 70s with acute or convalescent COVID-19.

The rearrangement links TRBV18 to TRBJ1-2; 9 nucleotides match TRBD1. There are 13 residues in the CDR3. Germline V gene sequence: CDR1 KGHSH, CDR2 LQKENI. V trimming: 7 bases; J trimming: 7 bases; junction bases outside the gene matches: 7. Here the CDR3 reads CASFRDRAFGYTF. In nucleotides, the CDR3 is TGTGCCAGCTTCCGGGACAGGGCCTTTGGCTACACCTTC.

V and J are TRBV7-2 and TRBJ1-5; D unresolved. Trimming shortened V by 2 bases and J by 4 bases, and 6 bases separated the two germline ends. Germline-derived CDR1 and CDR2 are SGHTA and FQGNSA. The CDR3 contains 13 residues. CDR3 nucleotides: TGTGCCAGCAGCTTAACGGGGAATCAGCCCCAGCATTTT. Translating it yields CASSLTGNQPQHF.

The chain has TRBV29-1 and TRBJ2-7, with TRBD2 as a possible D gene (5 bases). Germline V lookup: CDR1 SQVTM, CDR2 ANQGSEA. The CDR3 length is 14 residues. The germline V and J ends were trimmed by 4 bases and 2 bases, with 15 bases remaining between them. The CDR3 here is CSVAEEEGAYEQYF. In DNA form, the CDR3 reads TGCAGCGTTGCCGAGGAAGAGGGAGCCTACGAGCAGTACTTC.

CDR3 residues: CASSEEGARAFF. As DNA, the CDR3 is TGTGCCAGCAGTGAAGAGGGGGCCCGGGCTTTCTTT. The gene calls are TRBV2 and TRBJ1-1, with TRBD1 identical over 7 bases. The germline V gene encodes CDR1 SNHLY and CDR2 FYNNEI. The CDR3 has 12 amino acids. V lost 1 base, J lost 11 bases, and 4 bases stayed unmatched.

This chain uses TRBV30 with TRBJ1-1; D not resolved. CDR1 GTSNPN and CDR2 SVGIG come from the germline V gene (reference sequence). The V end lost 1 base, the J end lost 2 bases, and 8 bases lay between the germline ends. The CDR3 contains 13 residues. Here the CDR3 reads CAWSEQSNTEAFF. The CDR3 nucleotides read TGTGCCTGGAGTGAACAGTCCAACACTGAAGCTTTCTTT. Full variable domain (remainder filled in from reference TRBV30 and TRBJ1-1): SQTIHQWPATLVQPVGSPLSLECTVEGTSNPNLYWYRQAAGRGLQLLFYSVGIGQISSEVPQNLSASRPQDRQFILSSKKLLLSDSGFYLCAWSEQSNTEAFFGQGTRLTVV.

This clone has only one observation. The genes are TRBV5-1 and TRBJ1-3; possibly TRBD1 for D (5 bases). CDR3 length: 15 amino acids. V was shortened by 0 bases and J by 0 bases, with 7 bases between the two germline ends. Germline values: CDR1 SGHRS, CDR2 YFSETQ. For the CDR3, the DNA is TGCGCCAGCAGCTTGGGGGACTTCTCTGGAAACACCATATATTTT. Amino acid sequence: CASSLGDFSGNTIYF.

V is TRBV7-2 and J is TRBJ1-2; unclear D gene. Germline V CDR1 and CDR2: SGHTA, FQGNSA. The V and J ends lost 3 bases and 1 base respectively, with 9 bases between them. CDR3 length: 14 residues. The DNA for the CDR3 is TGTGCCAGCAGCTTCACTGGTCTTAACTATGGCTACACCTTC. Protein sequence: CASSFTGLNYGYTF.

This chain links TRBV6-5 with TRBJ1-1, with TRBD1 as a possible D gene (5 bases). CDR1 is MNHEY and CDR2 is SVGAGI in the germline V gene. V lost 5 bases and J lost 5, with 15 bases in between. The CDR3 covers 14 residues. The CDR3 DNA reads as TGTGCCAGCAGTCCCCCTGGGGGGTGGACTGAAGCTTTCTTT. Encoded protein: CASSPPGGWTEAFF.

The V call is TRBV7-2, the J call TRBJ2-5; TRBD1 matches at 7 bases. V was pared by 2 bases and J by 5 bases, with 11 bases of the junction left unmatched. The CDR3 runs 16 residues. The germline gives CDR1 SGHTA, CDR2 FQGNSA. In DNA, the CDR3 is TGTGCCAGCAGCTTACTGGGACAGTCACCTCGGGAGACCCAGTACTTC. It translates to CASSLLGQSPRETQYF.

This clone occurred once. The chain uses TRBV11-2 and TRBJ1-1, with D perhaps TRBD1 (5 bases). The CDR3 is 16 residues long. Per germline, CDR1 SGHAT and CDR2 FQNNGV. V lost 0 bases and J 3 bases, leaving 14 bases between the germline ends. CDR3 sequence (DNA): TGTGCCAGCAGCTTAGAAATGGGGGAGGAGTACACTGAAGCTTTCTTT. Its translation is CASSLEMGEEYTEAFF.

The chain employs TRBV9 and TRBJ1-1, with 8 bases fitting TRBD1. The V and J ends lost 3 bases and 4 bases, in that order; junction bases with no gene match: 2. This CDR3 comprises 13 residues. Germline loops: CDR1 SGDLS, CDR2 YYNGEE. The CDR3 DNA is TGTGCCAGCAGCGCACAGGGGGGCACTGAAGCTTTCTTT. Its translation: CASSAQGGTEAFF.

V gene TRBV19 combines with J gene TRBJ2-7, with TRBD1 as a possible D gene (5 bases). Per germline, CDR1 LNHDA and CDR2 SQIVND (reference sequence). The germline V and J ends were trimmed by 7 bases and 0 bases, with 16 bases remaining between them. The CDR3 totals 15 residues. The CDR3 loop is CASTPAAGYSYEQYF. CDR3 nucleotide sequence: TGTGCCAGTACTCCGGCGGCAGGGTACTCCTACGAGCAGTACTTC. Together with reference TRBV19 and TRBJ2-7, the CDR3 gives the full variable domain: DGGITQSPKYLFRKEGQNVTLSCEQNLNHDAMYWYRQDPGQGLRLIYYSQIVNDFQKGDIAEGYSVSREKKESFPLTVTSAQKNPTAFYLCASTPAAGYSYEQYFGPGTRLTVT.

The gene calls are TRBV5-1 and TRBJ1-6; the D gene is possibly TRBD1 (6 bases). Germline loops: CDR1 SGHRS, CDR2 YFSETQ. Trimming stripped 2 bases from V and 6 bases from J, with 12 bases between. This CDR3 has 15 residues. CDR3 region: CASSLQGPPNSPLHF. The CDR3 nucleotides read TGCGCCAGCAGCTTACAGGGCCCTCCTAATTCACCCCTCCACTTT.

This sequence joins TRBV10-1 and TRBJ2-5; 7 bases are shared with TRBD1. CDR3 size: 14 residues. Germline V gene data show CDR1 as WNHNN and CDR2 as SYGVQD (reference sequence). The V gene end was trimmed by 2 bases and the J gene end by 2 bases; junction bases not matched to a gene: 2. CDR3 nucleotide sequence: TGCGCCAGCAGTGAGAACAGGGGACAAGAGACCCAGTACTTC. Protein sequence: CASSENRGQETQYF.

V gene TRBV24-1 combines with J gene TRBJ1-2; 8 nucleotides align to TRBD1. Germline CDR1 is KGHDR and CDR2 is SFDVKD. This CDR3 has 14 residues. With V trimmed by 6 bases and J by 6 bases, 8 bases remained unmatched. CDR3 sequence reads: CATSRSETGDGYTF. The DNA of the CDR3 is TGTGCCACCAGTAGGTCTGAGACAGGGGATGGCTACACCTTC.

The chain links TRBV12-3 or TRBV12-4 to TRBJ2-7; D is undetermined. This CDR3 has 11 amino acids. Trimming left V 2 bases short and J 7 bases short, with 6 bases between. The CDR3 DNA is TGTGCCAGCAGTTTATACCGGGAGCAGTACTTC. Encoded protein: CASSLYREQYF.

This clone was found a few times. V usage is TRBV6-5 and J usage is TRBJ2-7; 7 nucleotides line up with TRBD2. V lost 5 bases and J lost 0; bases outside the gene matches: 7. The CDR3 length is 15 residues. The germline gives CDR1 MNHEY, CDR2 SVGAGI. In DNA form, the CDR3 reads TGTGCCAGCAGTCCCAGCGGGGTCAGCTCCTACGAGCAGTACTTC. It encodes CASSPSGVSSYEQYF.